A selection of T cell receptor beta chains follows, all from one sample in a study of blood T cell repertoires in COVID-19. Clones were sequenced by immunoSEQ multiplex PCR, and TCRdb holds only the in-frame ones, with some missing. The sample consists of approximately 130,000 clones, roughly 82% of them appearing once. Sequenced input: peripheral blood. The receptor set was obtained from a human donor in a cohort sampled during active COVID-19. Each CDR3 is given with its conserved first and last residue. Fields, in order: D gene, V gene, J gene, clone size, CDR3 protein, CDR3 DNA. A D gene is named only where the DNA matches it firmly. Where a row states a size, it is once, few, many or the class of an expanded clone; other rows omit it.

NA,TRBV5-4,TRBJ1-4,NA,CASSFDRLGEKLFF,TGTGCCAGCAGCTTTGACAGACTTGGGGAAAAACTGTTTTTT
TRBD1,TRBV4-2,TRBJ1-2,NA,CASSQMDRDYGYTF,TGTGCCAGCAGCCAAATGGACAGGGACTATGGCTACACCTTC
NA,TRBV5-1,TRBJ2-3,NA,CASSRQETTDTQYF,TGCGCCAGCAGCAGACAAGAGACCACAGATACGCAGTATTTT
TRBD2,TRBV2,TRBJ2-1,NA,CASSEGLLSSHEQFF,TGTGCCAGCAGTGAGGGACTACTAAGCTCCCATGAGCAGTTCTTC
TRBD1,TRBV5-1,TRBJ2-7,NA,CASSLTGANEQYF,TGCGCCAGCAGCTTGACAGGGGCTAACGAGCAGTACTTC
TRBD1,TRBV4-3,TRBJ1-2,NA,CASSHTGTGGDYGYTF,TGCGCCAGCAGCCACACCGGGACAGGGGGCGACTATGGCTACACCTTC
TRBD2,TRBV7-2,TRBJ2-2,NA,CASSAYKRGSGELFF,TGTGCCAGCAGCGCTTACAAGCGGGGGTCCGGGGAGCTGTTTTTT
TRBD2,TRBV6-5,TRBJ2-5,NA,CASRGTSAQETQYF,TGTGCCAGCAGAGGGACTAGCGCTCAAGAGACCCAGTACTTC
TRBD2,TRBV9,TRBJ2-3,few,CASSVSLAGRDTQYF,TGTGCCAGCAGCGTATCACTAGCGGGGCGAGATACGCAGTATTTT
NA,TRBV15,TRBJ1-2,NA,CATSRDQVGYTF,TGTGCCACCAGCAGAGACCAGGTTGGCTACACCTTC
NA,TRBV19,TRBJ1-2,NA,CASSMQEPNYGYTF,TGTGCCAGTAGTATGCAGGAACCAAACTATGGCTACACCTTC
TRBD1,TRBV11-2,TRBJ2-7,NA,CASSKTGTGTYEQYF,TGTGCCAGCAGCAAAACCGGGACAGGGACCTACGAGCAGTACTTC
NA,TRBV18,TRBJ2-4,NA,CASSPGTPNIQYF,TGTGCCAGCTCTCCCGGGACTCCAAACATTCAGTACTTC
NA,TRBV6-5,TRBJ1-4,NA,CASSYSSSGSEKLFF,TGTGCCAGCAGTTACTCGTCTTCGGGGAGTGAAAAACTGTTTTTT
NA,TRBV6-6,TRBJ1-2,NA,CASSYKLNYGYTF,TGTGCCAGCAGTTACAAGCTTAACTATGGCTACACCTTC
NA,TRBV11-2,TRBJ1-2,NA,CASSLLVGSYGYTF,TGTGCCAGCAGCTTACTTGTCGGTTCCTATGGCTACACCTTC
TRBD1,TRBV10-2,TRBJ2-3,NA,CAVGQRLTDTQYF,TGCGCCGTGGGACAGAGGCTCACAGATACGCAGTATTTT
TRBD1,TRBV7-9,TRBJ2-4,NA,CASSSPRDRGSKNIQYF,TGTGCCAGCAGCTCCCCGCGGGACAGGGGCTCCAAAAACATTCAGTACTTC
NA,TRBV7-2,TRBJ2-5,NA,CASSLGGGDQETQYF,TGTGCCAGCAGCTTAGGAGGGGGTGACCAAGAGACCCAGTACTTC
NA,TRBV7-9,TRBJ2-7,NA,CASSFSGEGYEQYF,TGTGCCAGCAGCTTCTCCGGGGAAGGCTACGAGCAGTACTTC
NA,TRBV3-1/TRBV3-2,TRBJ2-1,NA,CASSPPLYSNNEQFF,TGTGCCAGCAGCCCGCCCCTCTATTCTAACAATGAGCAGTTCTTC
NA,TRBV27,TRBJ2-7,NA,CASSPESSYEQYF,TGTGCCAGCAGTCCGGAGAGCTCCTACGAGCAGTACTTC
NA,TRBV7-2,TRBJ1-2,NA,CASSLNPGKGYGYTF,TGTGCCAGCAGCTTAAATCCAGGGAAAGGCTATGGCTACACCTTC
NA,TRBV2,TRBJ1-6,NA,CASSEEGYNSPLHF,TGTGCCAGCAGTGAAGAGGGGTATAATTCACCCCTCCACTTT
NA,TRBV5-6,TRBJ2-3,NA,CASSFWGGVTDTQYF,TGTGCCAGCAGCTTCTGGGGGGGCGTCACAGATACGCAGTATTTT
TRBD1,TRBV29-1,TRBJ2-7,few,CSVLGQGRTYEQYF,TGCAGCGTTCTCGGACAGGGGCGAACCTACGAGCAGTACTTC
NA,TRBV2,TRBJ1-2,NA,CASSERQSYGYTF,TGTGCCAGCAGTGAGCGGCAGAGCTATGGCTACACCTTC
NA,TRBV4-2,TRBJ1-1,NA,CASSPFTGFQNTEAFF,TGTGCCAGCAGTCCATTCACAGGTTTTCAGAACACTGAAGCTTTCTTT
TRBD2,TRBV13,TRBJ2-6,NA,CASSLGPSGAGANVLTF,TGTGCCAGCAGCTTAGGTCCTAGCGGGGCTGGGGCCAACGTCCTGACTTTC
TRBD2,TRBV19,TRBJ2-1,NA,CASSPSPTSGAYNEQFF,TGTGCCAGTAGTCCCTCCCCCACTAGCGGGGCATACAATGAGCAGTTCTTC
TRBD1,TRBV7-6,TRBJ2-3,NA,CASSPRQGSTDTQYF,TGTGCCAGCAGCCCCAGACAGGGGAGCACAGATACGCAGTATTTT
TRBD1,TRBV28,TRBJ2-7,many,CASSLFRDSSYEQYF,TGTGCCAGCAGTTTATTTCGGGACAGCTCCTACGAGCAGTACTTC
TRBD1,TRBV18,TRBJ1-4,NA,CASSPGQINEKLFF,TGTGCCAGCTCACCGGGACAGATTAATGAAAAACTGTTTTTT
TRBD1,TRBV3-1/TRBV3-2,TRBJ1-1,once,CASRTDRGVDAEAFF,TGTGCCAGCAGGACCGACAGGGGCGTAGATGCTGAAGCTTTCTTT
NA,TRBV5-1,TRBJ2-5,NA,CASSIGQLQETQYF,TGCGCCAGCAGTATTGGACAGCTCCAAGAGACCCAGTACTTC